The sequence of this T cell receptor beta chain was determined in a study of CD8 T cells in Susac syndrome. RNA was extracted with the RNeasy kit, and a quantity of 0.5 to 1 ug was reverse transcribed using random hexamers. The CDR3 of TCR beta was amplified by immunoSEQ multiplex PCR across 54 Vbeta and 13 Jbeta. TCRdb used MiXCR to reprocess the immunoSEQ multiplex PCR reads, holding one entry per CDR3 protein. The repertoire includes about 130,000 distinct CDR3 sequences, about 96% of them detected once, and around 0.12% sits in the top ten. The CDR3 consists of 17 residues. The J segment lost 5 bases and the V segment lost 0 bases, leaving 10 bases of the junction unmatched. Germline-derived CDR1 and CDR2 are DFQATT and SNEGSKA (reference sequence). Blood CD8+ and CD4+ T cells underwent high-throughput TCR beta sequencing.

This sequence joins TRBV20-1 and TRBJ2-7, with TRBD2 matching 13 bases. Material for sequencing was CD4+ T cells from PBMCs. This TCR was recovered from a human donor in good health. In DNA form, the CDR3 reads TGCAGTGCTAGAGATCCCCGGACTAGCGGGAGCGTCAACGAGCAGTACTTC. It is translated as CSARDPRTSGSVNEQYF.